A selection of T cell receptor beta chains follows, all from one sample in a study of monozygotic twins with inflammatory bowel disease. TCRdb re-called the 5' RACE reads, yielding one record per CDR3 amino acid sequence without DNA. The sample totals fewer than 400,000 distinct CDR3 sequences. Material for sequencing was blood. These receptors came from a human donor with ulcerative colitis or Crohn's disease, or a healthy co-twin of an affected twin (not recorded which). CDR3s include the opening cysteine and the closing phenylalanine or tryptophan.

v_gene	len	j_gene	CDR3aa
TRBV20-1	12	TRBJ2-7	CSVGQGLYEQYF
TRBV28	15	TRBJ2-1	CASSLTGTAYNEQFF
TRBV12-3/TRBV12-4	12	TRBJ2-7	CASSFHLYEQYF
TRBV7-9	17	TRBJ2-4	CASSLTQPRLAKNIQYF
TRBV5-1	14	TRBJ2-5	CASSLVYGQETQYF
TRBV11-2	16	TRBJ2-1	CASSPRAGASYNEQFF
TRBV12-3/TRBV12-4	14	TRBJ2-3	CASRIAGAGDTQYF
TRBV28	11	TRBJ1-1	CASSIGSEAFF
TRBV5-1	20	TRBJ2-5	CASSLDLSGIGRVDQETQYF
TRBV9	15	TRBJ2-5	CASSVTSGGTETQYF
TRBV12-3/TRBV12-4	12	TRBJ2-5	CASSLNAETQYF
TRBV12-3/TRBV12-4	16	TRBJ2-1	CASSLIVGLVYNEQFF
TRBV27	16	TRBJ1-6	CASSLSPYMTDSPLHF
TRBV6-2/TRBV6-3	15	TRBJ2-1	CASSSISGSNYEQFF
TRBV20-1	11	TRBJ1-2	CSGPGGHGYTF
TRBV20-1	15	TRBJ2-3	CSVPPKSGGSDTQYF
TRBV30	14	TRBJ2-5	CAWSSGTGTRTQYF
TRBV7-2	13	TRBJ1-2	CASSFAGAGGYTF
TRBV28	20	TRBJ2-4	CASSLSGLAGASRAKNIQYF
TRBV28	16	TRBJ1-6	CASSPPTGESLSPLHF
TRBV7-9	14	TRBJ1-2	CASSLAVLEYGYTF
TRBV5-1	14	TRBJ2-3	CASIQDSSGDTQYF
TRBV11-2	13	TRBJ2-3	CASKGPGTDTQYF
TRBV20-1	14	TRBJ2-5	CSAPGGGGLETQYF
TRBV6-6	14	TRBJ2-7	CASRPGTGTNEQYF
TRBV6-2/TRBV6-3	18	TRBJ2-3	CASSDHLGQGSGTDTQYF
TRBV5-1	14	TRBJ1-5	CASSLGNRNQPQHF
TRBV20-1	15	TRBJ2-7	CSASHAGRFPYEQYF
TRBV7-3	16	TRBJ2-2	CASSNSGGTATGELFF
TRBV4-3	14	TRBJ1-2	CASSQGPGDYGYTF
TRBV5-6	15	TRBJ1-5	CASSATDGGNQPQHF
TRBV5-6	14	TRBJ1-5	CASSPYLSDQPQHF
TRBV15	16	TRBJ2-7	CATSRGTSGKFYEQYF
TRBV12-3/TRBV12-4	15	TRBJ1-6	CASRPQGGDNSPLHF
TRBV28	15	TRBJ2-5	CASSSASGRGETQYF
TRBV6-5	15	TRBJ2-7	CASSYSGPGSYEQYF
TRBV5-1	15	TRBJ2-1	CASSNRGRRDNEQFF
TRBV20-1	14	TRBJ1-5	CSAREIQINQPQHF
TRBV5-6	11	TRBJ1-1	CASSFYTEAFF
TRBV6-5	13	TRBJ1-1	CASSYWGGSEAFF
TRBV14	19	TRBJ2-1	CASSQVGQVNHIRYNEQFF